This is a list of T cell receptor beta chains from one sample in a study of T cell changes during pregnancy in multiple sclerosis. Sequenced by immunoSEQ multiplex PCR; TCRdb stores in-frame clones only, minus some. The table records about 110,000 clones, approximately 90% of them present only once. This material consisted of peripheral blood, taken after pregnancy. All receptors derive from a female donor with multiple sclerosis, enrolled in a pregnancy study. CDR3s include the opening cysteine and the closing phenylalanine or tryptophan. Each record gives: V gene, D gene, J gene, CDR3 protein. A D gene is named only where the DNA matches it firmly.

TRBV28	TRBD1	TRBJ1-5	CATKSDRVGQPQHF
TRBV13	TRBD2	TRBJ2-5	CASSPGLAEKTEETQYF
TRBV4-2	TRBD1	TRBJ2-2	CASSPKGGETGELFF
TRBV7-9	.	TRBJ2-2	CASSLARGRGAGELFF
TRBV5-1	TRBD1	TRBJ1-1	CASSESGGMTEAFF
TRBV4-1	.	TRBJ1-1	CASSQALGGVSTEAFF
TRBV28	.	TRBJ1-4	CASSLGGATNEKLFF
TRBV11-2	TRBD1	TRBJ2-4	CASSFPQGTKNIQYF
TRBV5-1	TRBD1	TRBJ2-3	CASSLGRGTDTQYF
TRBV6-4	.	TRBJ2-7	CASSKGQKTYEQYF
TRBV19	TRBD1	TRBJ1-5	CASSIRGQGRNQPQHF
TRBV5-1	TRBD2	TRBJ2-3	CASSMGLAGEGDTQYF
TRBV5-1	.	TRBJ2-5	CASSSRTVQETQYF
TRBV9	.	TRBJ2-3	CASSVGGGTLILDTQYF
TRBV19	.	TRBJ1-1	CASSTLDSTEAFF
TRBV4-2	TRBD2	TRBJ2-1	CASSQGSGTSGGSEQFF
TRBV5-1	.	TRBJ1-1	CASSWGGGSTEAFF
TRBV6-5	.	TRBJ2-3	CASSSRGGRTDTQYF
TRBV5-6	.	TRBJ1-5	CASSLRGGLGQPQHF
TRBV7-9	.	TRBJ1-1	CASRPTGSNTEAFF
TRBV5-1	.	TRBJ1-1	CASSLGADTEAFF
TRBV5-1	.	TRBJ1-2	CASSLPDSLVYTF
TRBV29-1	.	TRBJ1-4	CSAGQLGEKLFF
TRBV20-1	.	TRBJ1-2	CSGKDSSISF
TRBV2	TRBD2	TRBJ2-2	CASSELAGGIGELFF
TRBV7-9	.	TRBJ2-7	CASSSQVYSYEQYF
TRBV16	TRBD1	TRBJ2-7	CASSQPTGGEQYF
TRBV6-6	TRBD1	TRBJ1-2	CASSSGGADYGYTF
TRBV5-4	TRBD1	TRBJ2-3	CASSFPKTGGATDTQYF
TRBV6-6	TRBD1	TRBJ1-1	CASSWAETGGEAFF
TRBV6-1	TRBD1	TRBJ2-2	CASRTGQLITGELFF
TRBV2	TRBD2	TRBJ2-3	CASRKTSGVTDTQYF
TRBV18	TRBD2	TRBJ2-1	CASSPGGNEQFF
TRBV19	TRBD1	TRBJ2-3	CASSITGTGADTQYF
TRBV15	TRBD2	TRBJ2-2	CATSRTSGINTGELFF
TRBV2	TRBD1	TRBJ1-2	CASSDGQGYGYTF
TRBV19	.	TRBJ2-7	CASSIEEGWYEQYF
TRBV6-5	TRBD1	TRBJ1-3	CASGGGGNTIYF
TRBV6-5	.	TRBJ1-2	CASSYASGAWRGYTF
TRBV5-1	TRBD1	TRBJ1-1	CASSWTGTLNTEAFF
TRBV18	.	TRBJ2-2	CASSPPRRGELFF
TRBV30	.	TRBJ2-2	CASSDTDTGELFF
TRBV29-1	.	TRBJ2-7	CSVPTGQGQYF
TRBV27	TRBD1	TRBJ1-2	CASSFTPVGTGDYGYTF
TRBV29-1	TRBD2	TRBJ2-1	CSAGRGNEQFF
TRBV7-2	.	TRBJ2-3	CASSLQGLGQDTQYF